The rows below give T cell receptor beta chains drawn from one sample of a study of blood T cell repertoires in COVID-19. Produced via immunoSEQ multiplex PCR; TCRdb's table is partial and in-frame only. The table records about 140,000 clones, 80% to 90% of them present only once. Specimen: peripheral blood. The source is a man aged 60 to 75 with active or convalescent COVID-19. CDR3s include the opening cysteine and the closing phenylalanine or tryptophan. The D gene is left open where the match is weak. Only part of the rows carry a size: once, few, many, or a class if the clone is expanded.

abundance,d_gene,v_gene,j_gene,CDR3aa,CDR3nt
.,.,TRBV3-1/TRBV3-2,TRBJ2-1,CASSQDGRRNEQFF,TGTGCCAGCAGCCAAGACGGGAGACGCAATGAGCAGTTCTTC
.,TRBD1,TRBV7-9,TRBJ1-2,CASSSPGQGVTGYTF,TGTGCCAGCAGCTCCCCGGGACAGGGAGTTACTGGCTACACCTTC
.,TRBD2,TRBV9,TRBJ2-7,CASSNREGGYEQYF,TGTGCCAGCAGCAACCGGGAGGGCGGTTACGAGCAGTACTTC
.,.,TRBV28,TRBJ1-4,CASSPRVRKLFF,TGTGCCAGCAGTCCCCGCGTCCGAAAACTGTTTTTT
.,TRBD1,TRBV24-1,TRBJ1-5,CATSLTGQTQHF,TGTGCCACCAGCCTAACGGGACAGACCCAGCATTTT
once,TRBD2,TRBV18,TRBJ2-7,CASSGTSSYEQYF,TGTGCCAGCTCCGGGACTAGCTCCTACGAGCAGTACTTC
.,.,TRBV4-3,TRBJ1-2,CASSQDRGVSYGYTF,TGCGCCAGCAGCCAAGATCGCGGGGTTAGCTATGGCTACACCTTC
.,.,TRBV2,TRBJ2-7,CASVDSATIISYEQYF,TGTGCCAGCGTTGATAGCGCGACAATCATATCCTACGAGCAGTACTTC
.,.,TRBV10-3,TRBJ2-7,CAISESAAYEQYF,TGTGCCATCAGTGAGTCGGCCGCCTACGAGCAGTACTTC
.,.,TRBV19,TRBJ2-7,CASSPRDISDEQYF,TGTGCCAGTAGTCCCCGGGACATCTCGGACGAGCAGTACTTC
.,.,TRBV4-1,TRBJ1-1,CASSQGVGRTEAFF,TGCGCCAGCAGCCAAGGGGTCGGCAGGACTGAAGCTTTCTTT
once,.,TRBV2,TRBJ1-2,CASSAGPGLSIIGYTF,TGTGCCAGCAGTGCCGGGCCGGGACTTTCAATCATTGGCTACACCTTC
.,.,TRBV28,TRBJ1-2,CASSPIRGDYGYTF,TGTGCCAGCAGCCCGATCAGGGGCGACTATGGCTACACCTTC
.,.,TRBV15,TRBJ2-3,CATSSHSGAPTDTQYF,TGTGCCACCAGCAGTCACAGCGGAGCCCCCACAGATACGCAGTATTTT
.,.,TRBV7-2,TRBJ2-1,CASSSNSPSSYNEQFF,TGTGCCAGCAGCTCTAACAGCCCCAGCTCCTACAATGAGCAGTTCTTC
.,.,TRBV7-2,TRBJ1-6,CASSFKRGGSPLHF,TGTGCCAGCAGCTTCAAAAGGGGAGGTTCACCCCTCCACTTT
few,TRBD2,TRBV24-1,TRBJ2-7,CATSDFGGYEQYF,TGTGCCACCAGTGATTTCGGGGGGTACGAGCAGTACTTC
few,.,TRBV6-6,TRBJ1-1,CASGSYTEAFF,TGTGCCAGCGGTAGTTACACTGAAGCTTTCTTT
.,.,TRBV19,TRBJ1-4,CASSMRLESEKLFF,TGTGCCAGTAGTATGCGACTTGAGAGTGAAAAACTGTTTTTT
.,TRBD1,TRBV7-9,TRBJ2-5,CASSLGQGETQYF,TGTGCCAGCAGCCTCGGACAGGGGGAGACCCAGTACTTC
once,TRBD1,TRBV6-4,TRBJ1-5,CASSAQGAGQPQHF,TGTGCCAGCAGTGCACAGGGGGCAGGACAGCCCCAGCATTTT
.,.,TRBV4-2,TRBJ2-3,CASSQAKGSTGTADTQYF,TGTGCCAGCAGCCAAGCTAAAGGGTCCACAGGGACCGCAGATACGCAGTATTTT
.,.,TRBV4-1,TRBJ1-5,CASSQVLSRGSQPQHF,TGCGCCAGCAGCCAAGTCCTTTCCAGGGGAAGTCAGCCCCAGCATTTT
.,TRBD2,TRBV19,TRBJ2-7,CASSIGLASEQYF,TGTGCCAGTAGTATCGGACTAGCGAGCGAGCAGTACTTC
.,.,TRBV6-6,TRBJ1-3,CASSYGDRGNTIYF,TGTGCCAGCAGTTACGGCGACAGGGGAAACACCATATATTTT
.,TRBD1,TRBV7-9,TRBJ1-2,CASSPTARVGQLNYGYTF,TGTGCCAGCAGCCCAACAGCGCGGGTGGGACAGCTCAACTATGGCTACACCTTC
.,.,TRBV30,TRBJ1-2,CAWSVGPFTGIYGYTF,TGTGCCTGGAGTGTTGGACCCTTTACAGGGATCTATGGCTACACCTTC
.,.,TRBV5-5,TRBJ2-1,CASSLGVSSSNEQFF,TGTGCCAGCAGCTTGGGGGTGTCTAGCAGCAATGAGCAGTTCTTC
.,TRBD2,TRBV5-5,TRBJ2-7,CASSLGGIAGGSYEQYF,TGTGCCAGCAGCTTGGGGGGGATAGCGGGAGGATCCTACGAGCAGTACTTC
.,.,TRBV10-3,TRBJ1-5,CAISELGVSNQPQHF,TGTGCCATCAGTGAGTTAGGGGTGAGCAATCAGCCCCAGCATTTT
once,TRBD1,TRBV2,TRBJ2-7,CASSTGTVNSYEQYF,TGTGCCAGCAGTACCGGGACAGTTAACTCCTACGAGCAGTACTTC
.,.,TRBV18,TRBJ1-2,CASSPQRANYGYTF,TGTGCCAGCTCACCACAGAGAGCTAACTATGGCTACACCTTC
.,.,TRBV14,TRBJ1-1,CASSQDLQGSEETEAFF,TGTGCCAGCAGCCAAGATCTTCAGGGGTCGGAGGAGACTGAAGCTTTCTTT
.,TRBD1,TRBV27,TRBJ2-1,CASHQGATYNEQFF,TGTGCCAGCCATCAGGGGGCCACCTACAATGAGCAGTTCTTC
.,.,TRBV11-3,TRBJ2-3,CASSHGTDTQYF,TGTGCCAGCAGCCATGGCACAGATACGCAGTATTTT
.,.,TRBV11-1,TRBJ2-7,CASSLAPLSGGQYF,TGTGCCAGCAGCTTAGCCCCTTTAAGTGGCGGGCAGTACTTC
.,.,TRBV10-2,TRBJ2-7,CASSESNMYEQYF,TGCGCCAGCAGTGAGTCTAACATGTACGAGCAGTACTTC
.,TRBD1,TRBV19,TRBJ2-5,CASSRDRGLETQYF,TGTGCCAGTAGTAGGGACAGGGGTTTGGAGACCCAGTACTTC
once,TRBD1,TRBV24-1,TRBJ2-7,CATKPGTGYSYEQYF,TGTGCCACCAAGCCCGGGACAGGGTATTCCTACGAGCAGTACTTC
once,.,TRBV19,TRBJ2-3,CASSIGGLRDTQYF,TGTGCCAGTAGTATAGGAGGGTTGAGAGATACGCAGTATTTT
.,TRBD2,TRBV28,TRBJ2-5,CASGGGGVETQYF,TGTGCCAGCGGCGGCGGGGGTGTAGAGACCCAGTACTTC
.,TRBD1,TRBV28,TRBJ1-1,CASSSGTGAFVGTEAFF,TGTGCCAGCAGCTCCGGGACAGGGGCGTTTGTTGGCACTGAAGCTTTCTTT
.,TRBD2,TRBV7-2,TRBJ2-3,CASSSLGLADTQYF,TGTGCCAGCAGCTCCCTGGGACTAGCAGATACGCAGTATTTT
.,TRBD2,TRBV30,TRBJ2-1,CAWSVISGGEQFF,TGTGCCTGGAGTGTAATTTCGGGAGGGGAGCAGTTCTTC
.,.,TRBV6-5,TRBJ1-5,CASSLDSSNQPQHF,TGTGCCAGCAGTTTAGACAGTAGCAATCAGCCCCAGCATTTT
.,TRBD2,TRBV24-1,TRBJ2-2,CATSAPSGSMGELFF,TGTGCCACCAGTGCCCCTAGCGGGAGTATGGGGGAGCTGTTTTTT
.,.,TRBV4-3,TRBJ1-4,CASSQGLYEKLFF,TGCGCCAGCAGCCAAGGGCTTTATGAAAAACTGTTTTTT
.,TRBD2,TRBV11-1,TRBJ2-7,CASSLTSGMRYEQYF,TGTGCCAGCAGCCTAACTAGCGGGATGCGGTACGAGCAGTACTTC
.,TRBD1,TRBV5-1,TRBJ2-4,CASSYPDRGQGKNIQYF,TGCGCCAGCAGCTACCCGGACAGGGGGCAGGGCAAAAACATTCAGTACTTC
once,.,TRBV18,TRBJ1-5,CASSPGQHNQPQHF,TGTGCCAGCTCTCCGGGACAACACAATCAGCCCCAGCATTTT
.,.,TRBV5-1,TRBJ2-7,CASSLVGGRSSYEQYF,TGCGCCAGCAGCTTGGTCGGGGGTAGGAGCTCCTACGAGCAGTACTTC
.,.,TRBV7-2,TRBJ1-2,CASSSQQGFYGYTF,TGTGCCAGCAGCTCTCAGCAGGGCTTCTATGGCTACACCTTC
.,.,TRBV6-2/TRBV6-3,TRBJ1-1,CASSYVGRGTEAFF,TGTGCCAGCAGTTACGTGGGAAGGGGCACTGAAGCTTTCTTT
.,TRBD1,TRBV6-5,TRBJ2-6,CASSRTGTGANVLTF,TGTGCCAGCAGTCGGACAGGGACAGGGGCCAACGTCCTGACTTTC
.,TRBD1,TRBV24-1,TRBJ1-3,CATSDLGQGPGWGNTIYF,TGTGCCACCAGTGATTTAGGACAGGGCCCCGGGTGGGGAAACACCATATATTTT
.,TRBD2,TRBV19,TRBJ2-3,CASRDRAGVKTDTQYF,TGTGCCAGTAGAGATCGAGCGGGAGTAAAAACAGATACGCAGTATTTT